The source of this T cell receptor (beta chain) is a study of cytomegalovirus exposure and HLA in healthy donors. Primers included in the PCR were 60 Vbeta and 13 Jbeta primers. Method: immunoSEQ multiplex PCR; TCRdb's copy keeps in-frame clones and lacks some. The sample consists of 100,000 to 150,000 clones, roughly 80% of them appearing once. Regarding this clone: Antigen unknown.

Germline CDR1 and CDR2: LGHNT and FRNRAP. The junction had 5 bases not matched to a gene; V was cut back by 5 bases and J by 7 bases. The CDR3 length is 15 residues. Findings and limits, study-wide: Presence/absence comparisons presumed near-even sequencing depth among donors.

The TCR originated in a woman aged 45 to 65 in good health and CMV-seronegative. This sequence joins TRBV12-5 and TRBJ2-1, with TRBD2 matching 13 bases. Material for sequencing was PBMCs. The CDR3 nucleotides are TGTGCTAGTGGTGTCGGACTAGCGGGAGTTAATGAGCAGTTCTTC. Translated: CASGVGLAGVNEQFF.